These 5 T cell receptor beta chains came from one sample sequenced in a study of T cells in Graves' hyperthyroidism and ophthalmopathy. RNA transcripts provided the source from which TCR beta CDR3 regions were amplified. The TCR CDR3 was amplified in a first-round RT-PCR using the HTBI primer set. MiXCR was run by TCRdb on the multiplex PCR reads, yielding one entry per CDR3 protein. Among just under 750,000 distinct CDR3 sequences listed, roughly 32% were seen once. The source material was blood. All receptors derive from a woman in her thirties or forties with Graves' hyperthyroidism.

The sample holds a few counts of this clonotype. V usage is TRBV2 and J usage is TRBJ2-7; TRBD2 is a possible D gene (6 bases). The CDR3 loop spans 15 amino acids. Germline lookup yields CDR1 SNHLY and CDR2 FYNNEI. V was shortened by 5 bases and J by 0 bases, with 14 bases between the two germline ends. In DNA form, the CDR3 reads TGTGCCAGCAGTTTCTGGACTATAAGCTCCTACGAGCAGTACTTC. It specifies CASSFWTISSYEQYF.

This sequence joins TRBV29-1 and TRBJ1-2; D gene uncertain. V lost 3 bases and J 8 bases, leaving 10 bases between the germline ends. The CDR3 length is 11 residues. Germline values: CDR1 SQVTM, CDR2 ANQGSEA. CDR3 nucleotides: TGCAGCGTTGACGCGGGAGTAGGCTACACCTTC. Protein sequence: CSVDAGVGYTF.

The J gene is TRBJ1-1, the V gene TRBV4-3, with D possibly TRBD1 on 5 matching bases. This CDR3 has 14 amino acids. Per germline, CDR1 LGHNA and CDR2 YSLEER. With 0 bases removed from V and 6 bases from J, the gap between germline ends came to 11 bases. The CDR3 DNA reads TGCGCCAGCAGCCAAGATAGGGGAAAGGCTGAAGCTTTCTTT. It specifies CASSQDRGKAEAFF.

There are many counts of this clonotype. The J gene is TRBJ1-1, the V gene TRBV2; no definite D call. V was shortened by 6 bases and J by 0 bases, with 11 bases between the two germline ends. This CDR3 spans 14 amino acids. Germline V gene data show CDR1 as SNHLY and CDR2 as FYNNEI. In nucleotides, the CDR3 is TGTGCCAGCAGGGGAGGGCCGATGAACACTGAAGCTTTCTTT. Amino acids: CASRGGPMNTEAFF. The whole variable domain, remainder taken from reference TRBV2 and TRBJ1-1, is EPEVTQTPSHQVTQMGQEVILRCVPISNHLYFYWYRQILGQKVEFLVSFYNNEISEKSEIFDDQFSVERPDGSNFTLKIRSTKLEDSAMYFCASRGGPMNTEAFFGQGTRLTVV.

This clonotype showed up just a few times. The genes are TRBV11-3 and TRBJ2-5; 7 nucleotides agree with TRBD1. The CDR3 covers 14 residues. Germline V gene sequence: CDR1 SGHNT, CDR2 YENEEA. Germline trimming cut 6 bases from V and 4 bases from J; bases unmatched to any gene: 8. CDR3 DNA sequence: TGTGCCAGCAGACCGGACAGGTGGAGAGAGACCCAGTACTTC. The encoded protein is CASRPDRWRETQYF.